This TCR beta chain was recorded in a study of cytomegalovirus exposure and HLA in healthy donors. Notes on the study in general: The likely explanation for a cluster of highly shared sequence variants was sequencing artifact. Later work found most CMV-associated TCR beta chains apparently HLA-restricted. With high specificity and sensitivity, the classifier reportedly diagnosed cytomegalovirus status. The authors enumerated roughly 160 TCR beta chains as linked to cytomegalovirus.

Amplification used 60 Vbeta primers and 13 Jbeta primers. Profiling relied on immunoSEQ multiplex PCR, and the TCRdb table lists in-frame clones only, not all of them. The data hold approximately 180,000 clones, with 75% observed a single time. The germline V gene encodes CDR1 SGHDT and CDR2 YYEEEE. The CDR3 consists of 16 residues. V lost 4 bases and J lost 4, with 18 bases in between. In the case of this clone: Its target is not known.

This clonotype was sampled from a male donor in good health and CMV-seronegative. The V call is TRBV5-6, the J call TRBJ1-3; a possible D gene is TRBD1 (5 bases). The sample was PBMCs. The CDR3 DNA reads TGTGCCAGCAGCCAGGGCCTTGGGCAGCTGGGAAACACCATATATTTT. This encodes CASSQGLGQLGNTIYF. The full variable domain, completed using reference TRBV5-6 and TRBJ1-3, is DAGVTQSPTHLIKTRGQQVTLRCSPKSGHDTVSWYQQALGQGPQFIFQYYEEEERQRGNFPDRFSGHQFPNYSSELNVNALLLGDSALYLCASSQGLGQLGNTIYFGEGSWLTVV.